These 23 T cell receptor beta chains were sequenced from one sample in a study of technical replicates of blood from several donors. The table came from immunoSEQ multiplex PCR; TCRdb's copy has only in-frame clones and leaves some out. The sample lists over 50,000 clones; 94% were seen once. Input material: T cells isolated from PBMCs. The origin of the receptors is a human donor in good health.

The chain uses TRBV5-1 and TRBJ2-2; D uncertain. The CDR3 spans 14 residues. Trimming stripped 2 bases from V and 0 bases from J, with 5 bases between. The germline V gene has CDR1 SGHRS and CDR2 YFSETQ. The CDR3 reads CASSFPANTGELFF. Written as DNA, the CDR3 is TGCGCCAGCAGCTTCCCCGCGAACACCGGGGAGCTGTTTTTT.

V gene TRBV5-1 combines with J gene TRBJ1-2, with 10 bases fitting TRBD1. Looked up from germline, CDR1 is SGHRS and CDR2 is YFSETQ. This CDR3 comprises 15 residues. V lost 4 bases and J lost 5; bases outside the gene matches: 8. As DNA, the CDR3 is TGCGCCAGCAGCCCGGGACAGGGGCGAAATTATGGCTACACCTTC. Translating gives CASSPGQGRNYGYTF.

V usage is TRBV6-5 and J usage is TRBJ2-7; TRBD1 agrees at 10 bases. This CDR3 spans 15 amino acids. V shed 0 bases, J shed 3 bases, and the junction held 2 bases outside the gene matches. CDR1 MNHEY and CDR2 SVGAGI come from the germline V gene. The DNA for the CDR3 is TGTGCCAGCAGTTACTCGACAGGGGGCATCTACGAGCAGTACTTC. Its protein product is CASSYSTGGIYEQYF.

The chain joins TRBV11-2 to TRBJ1-1; 8 nucleotides agree with TRBD1. J gave up 4 bases and V 4 bases, and 8 bases lay outside the gene matches. CDR3 size: 15 residues. CDR1 and CDR2 from the germline V gene are SGHAT and FQNNGV. The DNA for the CDR3 is TGTGCCAGCAGCTCGATCAGGGGGCGAGGCACTGAAGCTTTCTTT. Its protein product is CASSSIRGRGTEAFF.

The chain is built from TRBV6-5 and TRBJ2-1, with TRBD1 matching 7 bases. The CDR3 spans 15 residues. The J segment lost 4 bases and the V segment lost 5 bases, leaving 8 bases of the junction unmatched. Looked up from germline, CDR1 is MNHEY and CDR2 is SVGAGI. The CDR3 DNA reads TGTGCCAGCAGTAACACAGGGGCCATATACAATGAGCAGTTCTTC. As protein: CASSNTGAIYNEQFF.

The J gene is TRBJ1-2, the V gene TRBV4-1; D unclear. This CDR3 is built from 14 residues. V shed 2 bases and J shed 4 bases, with 11 bases lying between them. Germline assignment: CDR1 MGHRA and CDR2 YSYEKL. The CDR3 sequence is CASSQLPRSYGYTF. The CDR3 bases are TGCGCCAGCAGCCAACTCCCGCGGAGCTATGGCTACACCTTC.

Only one count was recorded for this clone. The chain combines TRBV7-9 with TRBJ2-3; 7 bases agree with TRBD2. The CDR3 loop spans 13 amino acids. V lost 0 bases and J lost 6; bases outside the gene matches: 0. Germline CDR1 SEHNR, CDR2 FQNEAQ (reference sequence). The CDR3 here is CASSLAGGDTQYF. CDR3 DNA: TGTGCCAGCAGCTTAGCGGGGGGGGATACGCAGTATTTT. The full variable domain, in which reference TRBV7-9 and TRBJ2-3 provide the parts outside the CDR3, is DTGVSQNPRHKITKRGQNVTFRCDPISEHNRLYWYRQTLGQGPEFLTYFQNEAQLEKSRLLSDRFSAERPKGSFSTLEIQRTEQGDSAMYLCASSLAGGDTQYFGPGTRLTVL.

The gene calls are TRBV29-1 and TRBJ2-7; TRBD1 matches 9 bases. CDR3 size: 14 residues. The germline V gene has CDR1 SQVTM and CDR2 ANQGSEA. The ends lost 6 bases at V and 2 bases at J; junction bases unmatched: 8. The chain's CDR3 is CSVPGRTGAYEQYF. DNA of the CDR3: TGCAGCGTCCCCGGCCGGACAGGGGCCTACGAGCAGTACTTC.

This chain links TRBV15 with TRBJ2-7; D possibly corresponds to TRBD2 (6 bases). CDR1 and CDR2 from the germline V gene are LNHNV and YYDKDF (reference sequence). The CDR3 contains 12 residues. The V end was cut by 3 bases, the J end by 11 bases, with 14 bases between. CDR3 in DNA: TGTGCCACCAGCAGGTCGGGACTTCCAGAGTACTTC. This encodes CATSRSGLPEYF.

The chain joins TRBV18 to TRBJ2-7; 9 bases map to TRBD1. Germline V gene lookup returns CDR1 KGHSH and CDR2 LQKENI. The trim removed 3 bases at V and 5 bases at J, leaving 11 bases unmatched. This CDR3 spans 16 amino acids. The CDR3 protein is CASSPLSGTGIDEQYF. The CDR3 DNA sequence: TGTGCCAGCTCACCTCTTTCGGGGACAGGGATCGACGAGCAGTACTTC.

Turning to this clone: One junction end disagrees with the germline gene, perhaps due to a read error. The chain joins TRBV7-9 to TRBJ1-2, with TRBD1 identical over 8 bases. Per germline, CDR1 SEHNR and CDR2 FQNEAQ (reference sequence). This CDR3 is 14 amino acids long. The CDR3 sequence is CASSLESGGKVLAF. CDR3 sequence (DNA): TGTGCCAGCAGCTTAGAATCAGGGGGCAAGGTCCTCGCCTTC.

This chain links TRBV28 with TRBJ2-5, with 9 bases that match TRBD2. V gave up 4 bases and J gave up 5 bases; unmatched junction bases: 8. This CDR3 region has 15 residues. Germline values: CDR1 MDHEN, CDR2 SYDVKM. The CDR3 DNA reads as TGTGCCAGCAGTTCCATCGGGACTAGCTTGGAGACCCAGTACTTC. Protein product: CASSSIGTSLETQYF.

This chain joins TRBV6-5 and TRBJ2-2; D may be TRBD2 (5 bases). Trimming left V 10 bases short and J 4 bases short, with 13 bases between. Per the germline V gene, CDR1 is MNHEY and CDR2 is SVGAGI. The CDR3 contains 13 residues. In DNA, the CDR3 is TGTGCCACCACTCCTACTAGCACCGGGGAGCTGTTTTTT. Translation: CATTPTSTGELFF.

V is TRBV7-2 and J is TRBJ2-1; the match to TRBD1 covers 10 bases. The V and J ends lost 1 base and 2 bases, in that order; junction bases with no gene match: 5. This CDR3 comprises 17 residues. Germline assignment: CDR1 SGHTA and CDR2 FQGNSA. The CDR3 coding sequence is TGTGCCAGCAGCTTAGGCTCCGGGACAGGGGCCTACAATGAGCAGTTCTTC. It is translated as CASSLGSGTGAYNEQFF.

This chain connects TRBV28 to TRBJ2-1; 7 nucleotides line up with TRBD1. V was pared by 8 bases and J by 7 bases, with 17 bases of the junction left unmatched. CDR1 is MDHEN, CDR2 SYDVKM, per germline. The CDR3 covers 16 residues. The CDR3: CASCNEGQSSWNEQFF. The DNA of the CDR3 is TGTGCCAGCTGTAATGAGGGACAGAGCTCGTGGAATGAGCAGTTCTTC.

This rearrangement joins TRBV7-3 to TRBJ2-2; perhaps TRBD1 as D (5 bases). The V end lost 5 bases, the J end lost 2 bases, and 15 bases lay between the germline ends. Germline-derived CDR1 and CDR2 are SGHTA and FQGTGA. The CDR3 sequence is 16 residues long. The chain's CDR3 is CASSPWGRTNTGELFF. The CDR3 DNA reads as TGTGCCAGCAGCCCCTGGGGCCGTACAAACACCGGGGAGCTGTTTTTT.

The CDR3 reads CASSIDRGSGNTEAFF. CDR3 DNA sequence: TGTGCCAGCAGCATAGACAGGGGTTCGGGTAACACTGAAGCTTTCTTT. The V call is TRBV28, the J call TRBJ1-1; 8 bases are shared with TRBD1. This CDR3 is 16 amino acids long. Per germline, CDR1 MDHEN and CDR2 SYDVKM. V gave up 6 bases and J gave up 2 bases; unmatched junction bases: 11.

The chain combines TRBV7-6 with TRBJ2-5, with D possibly matching TRBD2 (6 bases). This CDR3 comprises 15 residues. From germline, CDR1 is SGHVS and CDR2 FNYEAQ. The V gene lost 1 base and the J gene lost 7 bases, with 16 bases spanning the gap. The CDR3 nucleotides read TGTGCCAGCAGCTTAGTTTGGCGGGCGGAGGGGACCCAGTACTTC. It specifies CASSLVWRAEGTQYF.

This chain uses TRBV5-1 with TRBJ2-3, with 14 nucleotides matching TRBD2. Unmatched junction bases numbered 0, after V lost 0 bases and J lost 3 bases. Per germline, CDR1 SGHRS and CDR2 YFSETQ. CDR3 length: 16 amino acids. CDR3 nucleotides: TGCGCCAGCAGCTTGGGACTAGCGGGAGGGACAGATACGCAGTATTTT. As protein: CASSLGLAGGTDTQYF.

This chain links TRBV5-1 with TRBJ2-7, with 8 positions matching TRBD1. This CDR3 region has 16 residues. CDR1 and CDR2 (germline): SGHRS, YFSETQ. Trimming removed 1 base from V and 2 bases from J; junction bases left unmatched: 8. Here the CDR3 reads CASSLFEGQEPYEQYF. The CDR3 nucleotides read TGCGCCAGCAGCTTGTTCGAGGGACAGGAACCCTACGAGCAGTACTTC.

V gene TRBV28 combines with J gene TRBJ2-7; the match to TRBD2 covers 9 bases. Trimming at V came to 5 bases and at J to 5 bases, leaving 10 bases not matched to a gene. The germline CDR1 and CDR2 sequences are MDHEN and SYDVKM. The CDR3 has 15 amino acids. The CDR3: CASSKTREGWDEQYF. The CDR3 region has the DNA TGTGCCAGCAGTAAGACGCGGGAGGGCTGGGACGAGCAGTACTTC.

The J gene is TRBJ2-3, the V gene TRBV28, with TRBD2 matching over 8 bases. Unmatched junction bases numbered 13, after V lost 9 bases and J lost 2 bases. Germline V gene lookup returns CDR1 MDHEN and CDR2 SYDVKM. There are 16 residues in the CDR3. CDR3 in amino acids: CASRGAGGGFTDTQYF. The CDR3 coding sequence is TGTGCCAGTCGAGGGGCGGGAGGTGGGTTCACAGATACGCAGTATTTT.

The chain is built from TRBV28 and TRBJ2-3; 15 bases are a match to TRBD2. The length of the CDR3 is 18 residues. V lost 1 base and J lost 3; bases outside the gene matches: 5. In germline, CDR1 is MDHEN, CDR2 SYDVKM. The CDR3 here is CASSLSGLAGGLTDTQYF. CDR3 in DNA: TGTGCCAGCAGTTTATCCGGACTAGCGGGGGGGTTAACAGATACGCAGTATTTT.